This T cell receptor beta chain was sequenced in a study of Ad26.COV2.S vaccination and SARS-CoV-2 variants. As for the study in general: As a participant in COV1001, the donor was in the Ad26.COV2.S trial arm.

A note on this clone: Its antigen is currently unknown.

Using immunoSEQ multiplex PCR, the repertoire was profiled, and TCRdb retains in-frame clones only, with some absent. The table includes about 350,000 clones, roughly 90% detected once. Study-wide results and limits: Possibly, TCR breadth and depth analyses underestimated total T cell responses.

Between the trimmed V and J ends, which lost 3 bases and 7 bases, there was a span of 14 bases. Germline V gene sequence: CDR1 SGHKS, CDR2 YYEKEE (reference sequence). CDR3 length: 13 residues. Treatment in this sample: some 20 received Ad26.COV2.S at low or high dose, single or two shots; 5 received placebo; per-sample allocation not given. Vaccine and placebo recipients were sampled on day 63 after the first injection. The TCR comes from a person aged 18-60 years who received the Ad26.COV2.S COVID-19 vaccine or a placebo. The source material was peripheral blood, sampled in a trial of Ad26.COV2.S vaccine versus placebo. The chain couples TRBV5-5 to TRBJ2-7; no clear D gene. The DNA of the CDR3 is TGTGCCAGCAGCTCCTTGACCGTGGGGGAGCAGTACTTC. As protein: CASSSLTVGEQYF.